The 23 T cell receptor beta chains below all came from one sample that was sequenced in a study of blood T cell repertoires in COVID-19 (dated by TCRdb to the early 2020s). The receptor library was made with the immunoSEQ multiplex PCR assay. The table comes from immuneACCESS by way of TCRdb, which keeps in-frame sequences with V and J called. Part of the clones is missing from these tables; in studies checked, under half for an unresolved V gene and the rest for unknown reasons. This sample gives 150,000 to 200,000 clones in total; more than 65% of them show up just once. The top ten clones comprise approximately 2.4% of the sample. Sequenced input: peripheral blood. The receptors derive from a human donor with acute or convalescent COVID-19. The donor label of this sample is uncertain.

The CDR3 DNA reads as TGCGCCAGCAGCCAACTCCCCGGGAGGTACACTGAAGCTTTCTTT. Its protein product is CASSQLPGRYTEAFF. V is TRBV5-1 and J is TRBJ1-1, with D uncertain. This CDR3 is built from 15 residues. Trimming stripped 4 bases from V and 3 bases from J, with 16 bases between. The germline gives CDR1 SGHRS, CDR2 YFSETQ.

CDR3 bases: TGCGCCAGCAGCTTGGGGGGCGCGCTTAGCGGGGGTGAGACCCAGTACTTC. This translates into CASSLGGALSGGETQYF. The chain uses TRBV5-1 and TRBJ2-5; 9 nucleotides align to TRBD2. The J segment lost 5 bases and the V segment lost 0 bases, leaving 11 bases of the junction unmatched. The CDR3 length is 17 residues. Germline V gene data show CDR1 as SGHRS and CDR2 as YFSETQ.

This clone was seen only once. The chain carries TRBV18 and TRBJ2-1, with 10 bases fitting TRBD1. Germline CDR1 reads KGHSH; CDR2 reads LQKENI. The CDR3 totals 19 residues. V was pared by 2 bases and J by 5 bases, with 15 bases of the junction left unmatched. In DNA form, the CDR3 reads TGTGCCAGCTCACCAATGCTAACCGTGACAGGGGGCGTCGACAATGAGCAGTTCTTC. Encoded protein: CASSPMLTVTGGVDNEQFF.

The rearrangement joins TRBV21-1 to TRBJ2-1; the tabulated D call, TRBD2, remains unverified against the DNA. TRBV21-1 is marked as a pseudogene. The CDR3 loop spans 10 amino acids. CDR3 coding DNA: TGTGCCAGCAGCGCCGGAGGGCAGTTCTTC. Amino acids: CASSAGGQFF.

This chain joins TRBV13 and TRBJ2-7, with a weak D call TRBD1 (5 bases). Trimming removed 7 bases at V and 3 bases at J, with 10 bases between. In germline, CDR1 is PRHDT, CDR2 FYEKMQ (reference sequence). This CDR3 region has 12 residues. Here the CDR3 DNA reads TGTGCCAGCAAGTACCAGGGCTACGAGCAGTACTTC. Its translation is CASKYQGYEQYF.

The chain combines TRBV30 with TRBJ1-1; TRBD1 matches at 9 bases. Germline trimming cut 1 base from V and 6 bases from J; bases unmatched to any gene: 6. The CDR3 has 14 amino acids. Germline CDR1 is GTSNPN and CDR2 is SVGIG (reference sequence). The CDR3 bases are TGTGCCTGGAGTGCCACAGGGGGCAAAGCTGAAGCTTTCTTT. It specifies CAWSATGGKAEAFF.

The V and J genes are TRBV5-1 and TRBJ2-3, with no clear D. The germline gives CDR1 SGHRS, CDR2 YFSETQ. This CDR3 is 16 amino acids long. With 1 base removed from V and 5 bases from J, the gap between germline ends came to 17 bases. CDR3 coding DNA: TGCGCCAGCAGCTTGAACATTGGGTCCAGAGGAGATACGCAGTATTTT. This encodes CASSLNIGSRGDTQYF.

This clone is a singleton in its sample. This sequence joins TRBV5-1 and TRBJ2-7; 8 nucleotides agree with TRBD2. Germline lookup yields CDR1 SGHRS and CDR2 YFSETQ. The junction had 14 bases not matched to a gene; V was cut back by 4 bases and J by 5 bases. CDR3 size: 16 residues. DNA of the CDR3: TGCGCCAGCAGCCTCCGCTTCGGGGGGGGTTCGAACGAGCAGTACTTC. Amino acids: CASSLRFGGGSNEQYF.

This sequence joins TRBV14 and TRBJ2-1; D gene ambiguous. CDR1 and CDR2 (germline): SGHDN, FVKESK. This CDR3 has 17 amino acids. Trimming stripped 0 bases from V and 0 bases from J, with 12 bases between. DNA for the CDR3: TGTGCCAGCAGCCAAGAATCAGGCAAGAGCTCCTACAATGAGCAGTTCTTC. Protein sequence: CASSQESGKSSYNEQFF.

This clone occurred once. V gene TRBV19 combines with J gene TRBJ2-7; TRBD1 aligns across 7 bases. The CDR3 is made up of 13 amino acids. The V segment lost 3 bases and the J segment 9 bases; nucleotides outside the gene matches: 8. Germline V CDR1 and CDR2: LNHDA, SQIVND (reference sequence). The CDR3 region is CASSMEAGGVQYF. The DNA for the CDR3 is TGTGCCAGTAGTATGGAGGCAGGGGGTGTGCAGTACTTC.

The chain joins TRBV14 to TRBJ1-2; TRBD1 aligns across 8 bases. The CDR3 consists of 15 residues. Per germline, CDR1 SGHDN and CDR2 FVKESK. Unmatched junction bases numbered 5, after V lost 4 bases and J lost 1 base. For the CDR3, the DNA is TGTGCCAGCAGCCCGGACAGGGTGATTAACTATGGCTACACCTTC. Translating gives CASSPDRVINYGYTF.

The rearrangement joins TRBV5-5 to TRBJ2-5; a weak D match, TRBD1 (5 bases). Germline-derived CDR1 and CDR2 are SGHKS and YYEKEE (reference sequence). Trimming left V 2 bases short and J 4 bases short, with 6 bases between. The CDR3 totals 12 residues. CDR3 nucleotide sequence: TGTGCCAGCAGCTTCCAGGGAGAGACCCAGTACTTC. This sequence encodes CASSFQGETQYF.

V gene TRBV27 combines with J gene TRBJ2-1; 7 nucleotides line up with TRBD2. Germline trimming cut 8 bases from V and 10 bases from J; bases unmatched to any gene: 20. Germline lookup yields CDR1 MNHEY and CDR2 SMNVEV (reference sequence). The CDR3 is 16 residues long. The CDR3 reads CASWPTSAGEYREQFF. In DNA, the CDR3 is TGTGCCAGCTGGCCCACCTCGGCGGGGGAATATCGGGAGCAGTTCTTC.

This clone was detected a few times. The V gene is TRBV7-2, the J gene TRBJ1-1, with 10 nucleotides matching TRBD1. CDR1 and CDR2 from the germline V gene are SGHTA and FQGNSA. CDR3 length equals 14 residues. V lost 5 bases and J lost 10; bases outside the gene matches: 10. For the CDR3, the DNA is TGTGCCAGCAGCACGCGGACAGGGGGGTTGGGAGCTTTCTTT. It is translated as CASSTRTGGLGAFF.

This sequence joins TRBV19 and TRBJ1-2; 9 bases map to TRBD1. V lost 8 bases and J lost 2; bases outside the gene matches: 9. Per the germline V gene, CDR1 is LNHDA and CDR2 is SQIVND (reference sequence). The CDR3 loop spans 15 amino acids. The CDR3 DNA sequence: TGTGCCAGTTCCCCCGGGACAGGGAGGAACTATGGCTACACCTTC. It yields the protein CASSPGTGRNYGYTF.

The chain uses TRBV20-1 and TRBJ1-5, with 10 nucleotides matching TRBD1. CDR3 length: 15 amino acids. Germline V CDR1 and CDR2: DFQATT, SNEGSKA (reference sequence). Trimming took 3 bases from V and 2 from J; bases not matched to a gene: 4. Here the CDR3 DNA reads TGCAGTGCTAGTGACAGGGGGCCCGGCAATCAGCCCCAGCATTTT. It specifies CSASDRGPGNQPQHF.

In its sample, this clone was seen once. This chain joins TRBV30 and TRBJ1-6; D gene unclear. Germline V CDR1 and CDR2: GTSNPN, SVGIG (reference sequence). There are 13 residues in the CDR3. Trimming pared 0 bases from V and 7 bases from J, leaving 7 bases between. CDR3 coding DNA: TGTGCCTGGAGTGTACCGGGAAATTCACCCCTCCACTTT. This encodes CAWSVPGNSPLHF.

V and J are TRBV5-1 and TRBJ1-3; D ambiguous. V lost 2 bases and J lost 0, with 9 bases in between. This CDR3 has 15 amino acids. CDR1 is SGHRS and CDR2 is YFSETQ in the germline V gene. CDR3 amino acids: CASSLGSSSGNTIYF. DNA for the CDR3: TGCGCCAGCAGCTTAGGTAGCAGCTCTGGAAACACCATATATTTT.

The gene calls are TRBV11-3 and TRBJ2-1; 10 bases line up with TRBD1. Germline V gene lookup returns CDR1 SGHNT and CDR2 YENEEA. Losses at the gene ends were 5 bases for V and 6 bases for J; bases not matched to a gene: 4. The CDR3 contains 14 residues. The CDR3 region has the DNA TGTGCCAGCAGCCCCCGGGACAGGGGCAATGAGCAGTTCTTC. Amino acid sequence: CASSPRDRGNEQFF.

The genes are TRBV18 and TRBJ1-4, with D uncertain. Germline CDR1 is KGHSH and CDR2 is LQKENI. This CDR3 has 14 residues. With 2 bases removed from V and 2 bases from J, the gap between germline ends came to 6 bases. CDR3 region: CASSPVSTNEKLFF. CDR3 in DNA: TGTGCCAGCTCACCAGTCTCTACTAATGAAAAACTGTTTTTT.

The chain has TRBV3-1 (or the pseudogene TRBV3-2) and TRBJ1-1, with a possible D match to TRBD1 (5 bases). Germline V gene data show CDR1 as LGHDT and CDR2 as YNNKEL (reference sequence). Trimming removed 1 base from V and 7 bases from J, with 13 bases in between. CDR3 size: 14 residues. CDR3 sequence (DNA): TGTGCCAGCAGCCAAGCCTGGGGGGAAAGTGAAGCTTTCTTT. Translated, it gives CASSQAWGESEAFF.

This sequence joins TRBV6-5 and TRBJ2-5, with D tentatively TRBD2 (7 bases). The CDR3 covers 14 residues. Trimming shortened V by 8 bases and J by 2 bases, and 15 bases separated the two germline ends. Germline loops: CDR1 MNHEY, CDR2 SVGAGI. The CDR3 coding sequence is TGTGCCAGCCGCCGAAGGGGGGGACAAGAGACCCAGTACTTC. This codes for CASRRRGGQETQYF.

CDR3 residues: CASSLGGRAGELFF. In DNA form, the CDR3 reads TGTGCCAGCAGCTTAGGCGGGAGGGCCGGGGAGCTGTTTTTT. The V call is TRBV7-9, the J call TRBJ2-2; 9 positions agree with TRBD2. Germline V lookup: CDR1 SEHNR, CDR2 FQNEAQ (reference sequence). V gave up 1 base and J gave up 6 bases; unmatched junction bases: 0. The CDR3 contains 14 residues.